These 11 T cell receptor beta chains were all obtained from the same sample, sequenced in a study of T cell responses to AZD1222 COVID-19 vaccine. Sequencing used immunoSEQ multiplex PCR; TCRdb keeps in-frame clones, though not all of them. The sample lists fewer than 120,000 clones, 92% seen once, with 7.8% in the top ten. This specimen was peripheral blood, taken on day 0 of AZD1222 vaccination. The receptors were gathered from an adult in good health.

The chain combines TRBV6-5 with TRBJ1-2, with 9 bases matching TRBD1. The CDR3 is 15 residues long. The J segment lost 0 bases and the V segment lost 5 bases, leaving 4 bases of the junction unmatched. Germline CDR1 and CDR2: MNHEY and SVGAGI. CDR3 loop: CASSTGGGTNYGYTF. The CDR3 DNA follows: TGTGCCAGCAGTACAGGGGGCGGTACTAACTATGGCTACACCTTC.

The rearrangement uses TRBV10-3 and TRBJ1-2; D gene uncertain. V lost 8 bases and J 2 bases, leaving 12 bases between the germline ends. This CDR3 has 13 amino acids. Germline V gene sequence: CDR1 ENHRY, CDR2 SYGVKD. Here the CDR3 DNA reads TGTGCCATCTCTGACCCCGACAACTATGGCTACACCTTC. It yields the protein CAISDPDNYGYTF.

This rearrangement joins TRBV28 to TRBJ2-7; 11 nucleotides align to TRBD1. The CDR3 covers 14 residues. V was pared by 5 bases and J by 0 bases, with 0 bases of the junction left unmatched. Germline assignment: CDR1 MDHEN and CDR2 SYDVKM. CDR3 sequence reads: CASSGTGGSYEQYF. The CDR3 DNA reads TGTGCCAGCAGTGGGACAGGGGGCTCCTACGAGCAGTACTTC.

The genes are TRBV30 and TRBJ1-2; D may be TRBD1 (5 bases). The CDR3 covers 13 residues. Per germline, CDR1 GTSNPN and CDR2 SVGIG (reference sequence). V lost 3 bases to trimming and J lost 5 bases, with 13 bases between them. In DNA, the CDR3 is TGTGCCTGGAGGGATACGGGGGAGTATGGCTACACCTTC. Protein product: CAWRDTGEYGYTF.

The chain joins TRBV18 to TRBJ1-5; D gene unclear. The length of the CDR3 is 15 residues. The ends were cut back, 2 bases at V and 0 bases at J, with 8 bases in the middle. Germline V CDR1 and CDR2: KGHSH, LQKENI. Written as DNA, the CDR3 is TGTGCCAGCTCACCATCACCGGATAGCAATCAGCCCCAGCATTTT. This translates into CASSPSPDSNQPQHF.

The CDR3: CASSVRAGWTEAFF. The CDR3 DNA is TGTGCCAGCAGCGTACGGGCAGGGTGGACTGAAGCTTTCTTT. The chain uses TRBV9 and TRBJ1-1, with a possible D match to TRBD1 (5 bases). Germline values: CDR1 SGDLS, CDR2 YYNGEE. Trimming shortened V by 1 base and J by 5 bases, and 12 bases separated the two germline ends. The CDR3 runs 14 residues.

This clone has just one count. This rearrangement joins TRBV5-1 to TRBJ2-5; D not certain. There are 13 residues in the CDR3. Germline V gene sequence: CDR1 SGHRS, CDR2 YFSETQ. Trimming removed 4 bases from V and 7 bases from J, with 14 bases in between. The chain's CDR3 is CASSPGPTGTQYF. The CDR3 DNA reads TGCGCCAGCAGCCCCGGACCCACGGGGACCCAGTACTTC.

The chain joins TRBV7-6 to TRBJ1-3; D not resolved. This CDR3 spans 16 amino acids. Trimming cost V 1 base and J 3 bases, with 13 bases left between them. Germline-derived CDR1 and CDR2 are SGHVS and FNYEAQ. The CDR3 DNA sequence: TGTGCCAGCAGCTTAGGCGGCACAGCAAATGGAAACACCATATATTTT. Its translation: CASSLGGTANGNTIYF.

This rearrangement joins TRBV28 to TRBJ2-7; D is perhaps TRBD1 (7 bases). V was clipped by 3 bases and J by 5 bases, with 14 bases between them. The CDR3 covers 14 residues. Germline V CDR1 and CDR2: MDHEN, SYDVKM. CDR3 amino acids: CASSFRGRENEQYF. The CDR3 DNA is TGTGCCAGCAGTTTTAGGGGGCGGGAAAACGAGCAGTACTTC.

The rearrangement links TRBV5-1 to TRBJ2-2; perhaps TRBD1 as D (6 bases). In germline, CDR1 is SGHRS, CDR2 YFSETQ. CDR3 length equals 14 residues. Trimming cost V 4 bases and J 1 base, with 8 bases left between them. DNA for the CDR3: TGCGCCAGCAGCACGGGACAGAACACCGGGGAGCTGTTTTTT. It is translated as CASSTGQNTGELFF.

The chain is built from TRBV5-1 and TRBJ2-2; 10 nucleotides align to TRBD2. The CDR3 sequence is 17 residues long. Germline CDR1 is SGHRS and CDR2 is YFSETQ. J was trimmed by 2 bases and V by 2 bases; bases with no gene match: 6. The CDR3 reads CASSFVLAGPNTGELFF. The CDR3 DNA follows: TGCGCCAGCAGCTTCGTACTAGCGGGGCCCAACACCGGGGAGCTGTTTTTT.